This T cell receptor (beta chain) was found in a study of beta chain features in type 1 diabetes. Trimming shortened V by 6 bases and J by 0 bases, and 8 bases separated the two germline ends. From germline, CDR1 is SQVTM and CDR2 ANQGSEA. The CDR3 runs 12 residues. Points on this clone: Antigen: not known.

The study reverse transcribed the entire isolated RNA, so it sequenced expressed TCRB transcripts. Clones were read by immunoSEQ multiplex PCR, and TCRdb kept only the in-frame ones, dropping some. The sample has hundreds of thousands of clones; over 11% are singletons. Study conclusions and caveats: Type 1 diabetes patients had moderately but significantly shorter TCRB CDR3s in all four CD4+ subsets.

Sequences were obtained from naive CD4+ T cells from blood. The chain joins TRBV29-1 to TRBJ1-1; D is ambiguous. This sequence was found in a man aged 18 to 30 with type 1 diabetes. Here the CDR3 reads CSVINMNTEAFF. As DNA, the CDR3 is TGCAGCGTCATAAACATGAACACTGAAGCTTTCTTT.